The 27 T cell receptor beta chains below come from one sample, sequenced in a study of breast tumors, draining lymph nodes, adjacent tissues. TCRdb called the multiplex PCR reads again in MiXCR, with one record for every CDR3 protein. The table shows 30,000 to 40,000 distinct CDR3 sequences, with 36% occurring only once. Sequencing was performed on breast tumor tissue. These receptors all come from a female donor with breast cancer. Some clones in this sample may be carry-over from other donors' samples.

There are many counts of this clonotype. This chain links TRBV24-1 with TRBJ2-5, with 7 nucleotides matching TRBD1. CDR1 KGHDR and CDR2 SFDVKD come from the germline V gene. This CDR3 spans 14 amino acids. The trim removed 3 bases at V and 6 bases at J, leaving 6 bases unmatched. The CDR3, as DNA: TGTGCCACCAGTGATCCCGGGACAGTGAAGACCCAGTACTTC. Its translation is CATSDPGTVKTQYF.

In this sample, this clonotype turned up many times. V gene TRBV19 combines with J gene TRBJ1-4, with D unresolved. Germline-derived CDR1 and CDR2 are LNHDA and SQIVND (reference sequence). The length of the CDR3 is 13 residues. V lost 3 bases, J lost 5 bases, and 7 bases lay in between. CDR3 DNA sequence: TGTGCCAGTAGTATCTTACGGAATGAAAAACTGTTTTTT. It is translated as CASSILRNEKLFF.

The J gene is TRBJ1-2, the V gene TRBV20-1; the match to TRBD1 covers 8 bases. Losses at the gene ends were 3 bases for V and 12 bases for J; bases not matched to a gene: 15. The CDR3 has 14 amino acids. Germline V CDR1 and CDR2: DFQATT, SNEGSKA (reference sequence). For the CDR3, the DNA is TGCAGTGCTAGCCCCCCGAGACAGGGGTATGGTCACACCTTC. Amino acid sequence: CSASPPRQGYGHTF.

The chain links TRBV11-3 to TRBJ2-1; possibly TRBD2 for D (6 bases). Germline-derived CDR1 and CDR2 are SGHNT and YENEEA. The CDR3 contains 12 residues. Trimming stripped 4 bases from V and 9 bases from J, with 10 bases between. The CDR3 here is CASSSSGSEQFF. The CDR3 DNA sequence: TGTGCCAGCAGCTCCAGCGGGTCTGAGCAGTTCTTC.

This clonotype was observed at least ten times. The chain couples TRBV5-1 to TRBJ1-2; TRBD1 might be the D (5 bases). CDR1 and CDR2 from the germline V gene are SGHRS and YFSETQ. The germline V and J ends were trimmed by 6 bases and 2 bases, with 14 bases remaining between them. This CDR3 contains 14 residues. The DNA for the CDR3 is TGCGCCAGCACTCTGACAGCGGACAACTATGGCTACACCTTC. Its protein is CASTLTADNYGYTF.

There are many counts of this clonotype. This chain joins TRBV6-1 and TRBJ1-4; D is ambiguous. This CDR3 spans 12 amino acids. V was trimmed by 4 bases and J by 10 bases, leaving 10 bases between them. CDR1 MNHNS and CDR2 SASEGT come from the germline V gene. CDR3 DNA sequence: TGTGCCAGCAGTGGGGGAGGGCGAAAACTGTTTTTT. This sequence encodes CASSGGGRKLFF.

The J gene is TRBJ2-7, the V gene TRBV27; 9 positions match TRBD2. With 1 base clipped from V and 4 bases from J, the junction kept 8 bases outside the gene matches. This CDR3 is 16 amino acids long. Looked up from germline, CDR1 is MNHEY and CDR2 is SMNVEV (reference sequence). This CDR3 reads CASSLLLAGTPYEQYF. In DNA form, the CDR3 reads TGTGCCAGCAGTTTATTGCTAGCGGGGACCCCTTACGAGCAGTACTTC.

This clonotype was seen repeatedly, ten times or more. The chain employs TRBV12-5 and TRBJ2-1; D is undetermined. The CDR3 consists of 12 residues. Trimming removed 0 bases from V and 10 bases from J, with 7 bases in between. Germline CDR1 reads LGHNT; CDR2 reads FRNRAP. The CDR3 loop is CASGLVPFEQFF. The CDR3 bases are TGTGCTAGTGGTTTGGTGCCCTTCGAGCAGTTCTTC. Drawing the rest from reference TRBV12-5 and TRBJ2-1, the complete variable domain is DARVTQTPRHKVTEMGQEVTMRCQPILGHNTVFWYRQTMMQGLELLAYFRNRAPLDDSGMPKDRFSAEMPDATLATLKIQPSEPRDSAVYFCASGLVPFEQFFGPGTRLTVL.

This clonotype was counted ten times or more. The chain has TRBV19 and TRBJ2-5, with a weak D call TRBD2 (5 bases). The CDR3 totals 16 residues. Germline-derived CDR1 and CDR2 are LNHDA and SQIVND (reference sequence). Trimming removed 6 bases from V and 4 bases from J, with 21 bases in between. The DNA of the CDR3 is TGTGCCAGTAGGGCCCAAGGCAGTCCTAGCTTAGAGACCCAGTACTTC. Its protein is CASRAQGSPSLETQYF.

In its sample, this clonotype was seen many times. This chain connects TRBV9 to TRBJ2-5; 10 positions agree with TRBD2. J gave up 4 bases and V 0 bases, and 0 bases lay outside the gene matches. This CDR3 is 14 amino acids long. CDR1 SGDLS and CDR2 YYNGEE come from the germline V gene. In nucleotides, the CDR3 is TGTGCCAGCAGCGTAGGACTAGCGGGAGAGACCCAGTACTTC. Its translation is CASSVGLAGETQYF.

This rearrangement joins TRBV15 to TRBJ2-1; TRBD1 agrees at 10 bases. CDR3 length equals 18 residues. V shed 3 bases and J 7 bases; nucleotides not matched to a gene: 15. The V gene's germline CDR1 is LNHNV and CDR2 YYDKDF (reference sequence). The CDR3 nucleotides read TGTGCCACCAGCAGCGGCCCAGTTTCGGGACAGGGGTTAAATGAGCAGTTCTTC. Protein: CATSSGPVSGQGLNEQFF. Based on the CDR3 plus reference TRBV15 and TRBJ2-1, the full variable domain is DAMVIQNPRYQVTQFGKPVTLSCSQTLNHNVMYWYQQKSSQAPKLLFHYYDKDFNNEADTPDNFQSRRPNTSFCFLDIRSPGLGDTAMYLCATSSGPVSGQGLNEQFFGPGTRLTVL.

The CDR3 is CASSGSVAGADEQYF. The CDR3 region has the DNA TGTGCCAGCAGTGGTAGTGTAGCGGGAGCCGACGAGCAGTACTTC. The rearrangement uses TRBV6-1 and TRBJ2-7; 9 bases map to TRBD2. With V trimmed by 4 bases and J by 5 bases, 9 bases remained unmatched. CDR3 size: 15 residues. From germline, CDR1 is MNHNS and CDR2 SASEGT.

The V gene is TRBV27, the J gene TRBJ1-1; D is undetermined. Trimming cost V 2 bases and J 5 bases, with 9 bases left between them. Germline V gene sequence: CDR1 MNHEY, CDR2 SMNVEV (reference sequence). This CDR3 contains 13 residues. CDR3 sequence (DNA): TGTGCCAGCAGTTTAAGTGGTTGGACTGAAGCTTTCTTT. Translation gives CASSLSGWTEAFF.

This clonotype has just one count. A much larger clone differs from this one at a single base, so this may be a read error. The chain links TRBV6-1 to TRBJ1-4; possible D gene TRBD1, 5 bases. The CDR3 extends over 13 amino acids. Germline V lookup: CDR1 MNHNS, CDR2 SASEGT. The CDR3: CASSEATKGKLSF. The DNA for the CDR3 is TGTGCCAGCAGTGAAGCTACCAAGGGGAAACTGTCTTTT.

This clonotype appeared many times. The V and J genes are TRBV29-1 and TRBJ2-3; 7 bases are shared with TRBD2. Germline V CDR1 and CDR2: SQVTM, ANQGSEA. Trimming removed 1 base from V and 0 bases from J; junction bases left unmatched: 4. This CDR3 is built from 15 residues. The CDR3 is CSVEAGGPSTDTQYF. The CDR3, as DNA: TGCAGCGTTGAAGCGGGGGGTCCCAGCACAGATACGCAGTATTTT.

The V call is TRBV10-3, the J call TRBJ2-1; 12 bases align to TRBD2. The V and J ends lost 2 bases and 0 bases, in that order; junction bases with no gene match: 5. CDR1 and CDR2 (germline): ENHRY, SYGVKD. CDR3 length: 18 residues. The chain's CDR3 is CAISETSGGPSSYNEQFF. CDR3 coding DNA: TGTGCCATCAGTGAGACTAGCGGGGGGCCTAGCTCCTACAATGAGCAGTTCTTC.

This clonotype appeared a few times. CDR3 loop: CASSSDTGFPTDTQYF. The CDR3 nucleotides read TGTGCCAGCAGCTCAGATACAGGGTTCCCCACAGATACGCAGTATTTT. V usage is TRBV7-2 and J usage is TRBJ2-3, with a weak D call TRBD1 (6 bases). CDR3 length: 16 residues. The V gene's germline CDR1 is SGHTA and CDR2 FQGNSA. V lost 4 bases, J lost 2 bases, and 16 bases lay in between.

The genes are TRBV3-1 and TRBJ1-5; D is ambiguous. CDR3 length equals 16 residues. V lost 4 bases to trimming and J lost 0 bases, with 13 bases between them. Germline-derived CDR1 and CDR2 are LGHDT and YNNKEL (reference sequence). CDR3 nucleotides: TGTGCCAGCAGCCCCGCCAACCCTAATAGCAATCAGCCCCAGCATTTT. This gives the protein CASSPANPNSNQPQHF.

The sample holds many counts of this clonotype. The chain uses TRBV6-2 or TRBV6-3 and TRBJ2-5; D perhaps matches TRBD2 (6 bases). CDR1 and CDR2 from the germline V gene are MNHEY and SVGEGT. Deletions cut 2 bases from V and 0 bases from J, with 16 bases between. There are 17 residues in the CDR3. Here the CDR3 DNA reads TGTGCCAGCAGTTACCTCGGGACTCCGGGCCACCAAGAGACCCAGTACTTC. Encoded protein: CASSYLGTPGHQETQYF.

V is TRBV10-3 and J is TRBJ2-2; 9 bases align to TRBD2. Per the germline V gene, CDR1 is ENHRY and CDR2 is SYGVKD. The CDR3 contains 14 residues. The junction had 1 base not matched to a gene; V was cut back by 4 bases and J by 4 bases. The CDR3 nucleotides read TGTGCCATCAGTGTTAGCGGGAGCACCGGGGAGCTGTTTTTT. Amino acids: CAISVSGSTGELFF.

To note about this clonotype: A much larger clone differs by one base, so this may be a read error. CDR3 sequence reads: CASSLAGQGARNNEQLF. The CDR3 DNA follows: TGTGCCAGCAGCTTAGCTGGACAGGGGGCGCGGAACAATGAGCAGCTCTTC. The V gene is TRBV7-9, the J gene TRBJ2-1, with TRBD1 matching 11 bases. CDR1 is SEHNR, CDR2 FQNEAQ, per germline (reference sequence). CDR3 length: 17 amino acids. Full variable domain (missing parts from reference TRBV7-9 and TRBJ2-1): DTGVSQNPRHKITKRGQNVTFRCDPISEHNRLYWYRQTLGQGPEFLTYFQNEAQLEKSRLLSDRFSAERPKGSFSTLEIQRTEQGDSAMYLCASSLAGQGARNNEQLFGPGTRLTVL.

The table lists this clonotype with a few counts. The V and J genes are TRBV3-1 and TRBJ2-1; 13 nucleotides agree with TRBD2. Unmatched junction bases numbered 14, after V lost 1 base and J lost 8 bases. The CDR3 length is 19 residues. The V gene's germline CDR1 is LGHDT and CDR2 YNNKEL (reference sequence). The CDR3 nucleotides are TGTGCCAGCAGCCAAGTGGGACTAGCGGGAAATAGGGTTTCCCATGAGCAGTTCTTC. Encoded protein: CASSQVGLAGNRVSHEQFF.

This sequence joins TRBV12-3 or TRBV12-4 and TRBJ2-7; the match to TRBD2 covers 13 bases. The CDR3 extends over 16 amino acids. The V gene end was trimmed by 6 bases and the J gene end by 2 bases; junction bases not matched to a gene: 7. CDR3 in DNA: TGTGCCAGCAGCCAAGGGACTAGCGGGAAACCCTACGAGCAGTACTTC. This translates into CASSQGTSGKPYEQYF.

The chain has TRBV9 and TRBJ1-3; 9 positions match TRBD1. Germline V gene data show CDR1 as SGDLS and CDR2 as YYNGEE. This CDR3 comprises 17 residues. The junction had 10 bases not matched to a gene; V was cut back by 2 bases and J by 4 bases. The CDR3 reads CASSVHGTGMGGNTIYF. CDR3 sequence (DNA): TGTGCCAGCAGCGTTCACGGGACAGGGATGGGAGGAAACACCATATATTTT.

This clonotype has at least ten counts. The rearrangement links TRBV7-9 to TRBJ2-1; D is perhaps TRBD2 (6 bases). The V end lost 3 bases, the J end lost 7 bases, and 13 bases lay between the germline ends. This CDR3 region has 14 residues. In germline, CDR1 is SEHNR, CDR2 FQNEAQ (reference sequence). CDR3 amino acids: CASSLSGAANEQFF. The CDR3 nucleotides read TGTGCCAGCAGCTTGTCGGGAGCAGCGAATGAGCAGTTCTTC.

This clonotype was observed a single time. No conserved phenylalanine or tryptophan is present at the end of the CDR3, so a read error is the likely explanation. V is TRBV5-1 and J is TRBJ2-3; D ambiguous. V gave up 4 bases and J gave up 2 bases, with 11 bases separating them. CDR1 SGHRS and CDR2 YFSETQ come from the germline V gene. The CDR3 sequence is 14 residues long. The CDR3 DNA is TGCGCCAGCAGCCGTAAACTGTTCACAGATACGCAGTATATT. It is translated as CASSRKLFTDTQYI.

In the case of this clonotype: Since no conserved phenylalanine or tryptophan closes the CDR3, a read error is the likely cause. The gene calls are TRBV30 and TRBJ2-7, with D uncertain. The CDR3 covers 13 residues. Germline lookup yields CDR1 GTSNPN and CDR2 SVGIG (reference sequence). Trimming removed 3 bases at V and 4 bases at J, with 13 bases between. CDR3 protein: CAWSAPWSYEQYL. CDR3 DNA: TGTGCCTGGAGCGCCCCTTGGAGTTACGAGCAGTACCTC.